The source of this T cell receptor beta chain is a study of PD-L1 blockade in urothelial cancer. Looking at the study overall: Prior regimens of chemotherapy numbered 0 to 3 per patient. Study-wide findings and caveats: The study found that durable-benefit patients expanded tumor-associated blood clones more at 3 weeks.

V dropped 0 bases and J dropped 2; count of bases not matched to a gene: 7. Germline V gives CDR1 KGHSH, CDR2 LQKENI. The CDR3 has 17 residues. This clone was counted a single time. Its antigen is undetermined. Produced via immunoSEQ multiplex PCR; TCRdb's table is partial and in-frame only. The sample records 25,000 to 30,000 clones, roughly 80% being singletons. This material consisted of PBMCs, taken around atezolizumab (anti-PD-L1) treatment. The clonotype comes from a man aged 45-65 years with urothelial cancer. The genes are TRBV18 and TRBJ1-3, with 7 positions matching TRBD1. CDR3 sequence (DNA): TGTGCCAGCTCACCACCGGGCACCAGGGGGGCTGGAAACACCATATATTTT. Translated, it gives CASSPPGTRGAGNTIYF.